This T cell receptor (beta chain) stems from a study of a mutant IDH1 vaccine in newly diagnosed glioma. Study-wide background: Vaccines began 4-6 weeks after radiotherapy alone, or with temozolomide cycles. Sex distribution of treated patients was around 62% male and 37.5% female; mean age was around 40 years.

In its sample, this clone was seen once. Antigen unknown. Time point specified: week 11, during vaccination. Each vaccine dose was 300 ug of mutant IDH1 20-mer peptide, with topical imiquimod. TCRdb's copy holds only in-frame clones and misses some; the assay was immunoSEQ multiplex PCR. Among about 32,000 clones listed, 60% to 80% were seen once. There are 17 residues in the CDR3. Germline CDR1 is SGHDN and CDR2 is FVKESK. Trimming removed 3 bases from V and 6 bases from J; junction bases left unmatched: 13. This clonotype originated in a man under 40 with glioma. The sequencing used PBMCs, collected from a glioma patient whose treatment included an IDH1 peptide vaccine. The rearrangement joins TRBV14 to TRBJ2-3; 9 bases align to TRBD2. The CDR3 loop is CASSQRDSGGPLDTQYF. The CDR3 region has the DNA TGTGCCAGCAGCCAGCGGGATAGCGGGGGCCCCTTGGATACGCAGTATTTT.